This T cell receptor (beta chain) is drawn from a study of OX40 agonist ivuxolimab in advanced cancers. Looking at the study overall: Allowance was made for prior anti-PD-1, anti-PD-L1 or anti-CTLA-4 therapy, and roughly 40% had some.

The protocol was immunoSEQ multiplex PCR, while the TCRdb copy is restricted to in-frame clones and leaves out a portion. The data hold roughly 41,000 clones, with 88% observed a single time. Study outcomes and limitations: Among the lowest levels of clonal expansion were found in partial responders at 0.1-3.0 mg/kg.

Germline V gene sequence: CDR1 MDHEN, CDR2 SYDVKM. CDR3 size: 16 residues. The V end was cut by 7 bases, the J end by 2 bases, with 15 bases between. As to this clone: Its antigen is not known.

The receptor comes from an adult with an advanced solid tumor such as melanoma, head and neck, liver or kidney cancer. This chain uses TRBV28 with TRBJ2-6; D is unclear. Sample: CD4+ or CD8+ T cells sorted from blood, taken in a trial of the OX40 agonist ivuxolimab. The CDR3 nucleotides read TGTGCCAGCACTCCGGGTGCCGAGCCTGGGGCCAACGTCCTGACTTTC. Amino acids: CASTPGAEPGANVLTF.